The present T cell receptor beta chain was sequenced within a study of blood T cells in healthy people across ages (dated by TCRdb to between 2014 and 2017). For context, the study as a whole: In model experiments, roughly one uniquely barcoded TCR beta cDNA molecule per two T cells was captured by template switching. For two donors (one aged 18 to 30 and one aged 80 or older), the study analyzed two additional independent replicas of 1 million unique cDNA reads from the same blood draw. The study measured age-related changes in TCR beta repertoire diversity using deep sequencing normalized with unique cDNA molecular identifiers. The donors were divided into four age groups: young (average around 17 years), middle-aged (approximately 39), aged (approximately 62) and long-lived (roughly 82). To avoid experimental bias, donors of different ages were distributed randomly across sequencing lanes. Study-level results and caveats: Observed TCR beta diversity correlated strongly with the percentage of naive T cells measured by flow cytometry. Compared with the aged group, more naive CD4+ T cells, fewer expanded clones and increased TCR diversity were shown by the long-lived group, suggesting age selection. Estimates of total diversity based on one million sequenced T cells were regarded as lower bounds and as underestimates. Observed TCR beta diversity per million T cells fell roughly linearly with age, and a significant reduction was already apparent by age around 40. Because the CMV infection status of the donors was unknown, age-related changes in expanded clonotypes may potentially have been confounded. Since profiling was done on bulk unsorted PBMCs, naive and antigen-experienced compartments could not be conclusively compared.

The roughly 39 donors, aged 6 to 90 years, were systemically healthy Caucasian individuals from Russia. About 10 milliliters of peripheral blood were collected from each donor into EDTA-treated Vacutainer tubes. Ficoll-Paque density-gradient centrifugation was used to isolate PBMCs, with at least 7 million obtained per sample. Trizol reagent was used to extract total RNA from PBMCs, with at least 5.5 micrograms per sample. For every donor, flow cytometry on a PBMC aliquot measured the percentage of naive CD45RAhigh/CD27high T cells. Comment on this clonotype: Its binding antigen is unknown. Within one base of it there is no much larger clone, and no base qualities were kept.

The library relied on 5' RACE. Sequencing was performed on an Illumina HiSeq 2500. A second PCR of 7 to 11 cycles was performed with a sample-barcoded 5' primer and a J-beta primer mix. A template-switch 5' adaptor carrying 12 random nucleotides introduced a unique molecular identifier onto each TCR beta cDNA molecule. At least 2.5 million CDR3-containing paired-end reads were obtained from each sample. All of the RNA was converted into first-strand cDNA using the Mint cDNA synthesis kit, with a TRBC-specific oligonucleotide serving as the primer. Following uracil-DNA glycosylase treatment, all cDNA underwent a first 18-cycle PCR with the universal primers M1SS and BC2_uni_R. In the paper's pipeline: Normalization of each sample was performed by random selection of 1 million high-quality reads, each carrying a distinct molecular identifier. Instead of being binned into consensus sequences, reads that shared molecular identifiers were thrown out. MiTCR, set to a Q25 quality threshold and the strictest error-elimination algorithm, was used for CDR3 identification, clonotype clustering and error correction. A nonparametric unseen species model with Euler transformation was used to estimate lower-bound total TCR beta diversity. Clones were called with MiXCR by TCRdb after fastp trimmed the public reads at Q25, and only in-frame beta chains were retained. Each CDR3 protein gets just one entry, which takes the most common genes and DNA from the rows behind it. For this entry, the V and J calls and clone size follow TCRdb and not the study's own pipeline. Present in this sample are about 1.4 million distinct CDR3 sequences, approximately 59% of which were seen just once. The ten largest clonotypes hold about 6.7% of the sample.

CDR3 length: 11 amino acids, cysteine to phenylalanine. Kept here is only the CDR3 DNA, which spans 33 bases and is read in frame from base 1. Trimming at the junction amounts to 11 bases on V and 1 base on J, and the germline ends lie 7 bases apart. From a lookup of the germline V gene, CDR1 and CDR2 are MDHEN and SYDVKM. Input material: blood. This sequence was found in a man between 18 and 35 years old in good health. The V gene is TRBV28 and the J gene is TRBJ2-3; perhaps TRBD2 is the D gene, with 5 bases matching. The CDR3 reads CALGGTDTQYF. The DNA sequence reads TGTGCCCTCGGGGGCACAGATACGCAGTATTTT.